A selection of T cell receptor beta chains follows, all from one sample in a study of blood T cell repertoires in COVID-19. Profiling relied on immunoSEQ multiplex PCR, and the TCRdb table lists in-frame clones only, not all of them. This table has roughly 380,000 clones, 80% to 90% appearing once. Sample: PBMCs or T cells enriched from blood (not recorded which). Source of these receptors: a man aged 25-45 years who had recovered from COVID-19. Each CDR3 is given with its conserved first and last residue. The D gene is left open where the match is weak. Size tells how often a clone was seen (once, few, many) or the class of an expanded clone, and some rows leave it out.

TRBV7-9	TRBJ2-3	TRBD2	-	TGTGCCAGCAGCGTCGGACTAGCGGGGGCCCACACAGATACGCAGTATTTT	CASSVGLAGAHTDTQYF
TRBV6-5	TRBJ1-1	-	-	TGTGCCAGCGGGCTGGGGGCCATGAACACTGAAGCTTTCTTT	CASGLGAMNTEAFF
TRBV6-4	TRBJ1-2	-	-	TGTGCCATCGACAGCTACTATGGCTACACCTTC	CAIDSYYGYTF
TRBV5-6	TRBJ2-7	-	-	TGTGCCAGCAGCTTCACCCTACTAGTTACTGGCGAGCAGTACTTC	CASSFTLLVTGEQYF
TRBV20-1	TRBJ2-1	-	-	TGCAGTGCTAGAGGCGGGAATGTGCAGTTCTTC	CSARGGNVQFF
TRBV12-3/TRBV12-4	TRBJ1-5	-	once	TGTGCCAGCAGTCCAAATAATCAGCCCCAGCATTTT	CASSPNNQPQHF
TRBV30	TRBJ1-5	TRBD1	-	TGTGCCTGGAGTGGGGGGGACAGGCAGCCCCAGCATTTT	CAWSGGDRQPQHF
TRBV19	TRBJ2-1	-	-	TGTGCCAGTAGTATAGCAGTACAGAGTGAGCAGTTCTTC	CASSIAVQSEQFF
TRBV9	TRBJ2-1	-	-	TGTGCCAGCAGCGTCACTCTGAATGAGCAGTTCTTC	CASSVTLNEQFF
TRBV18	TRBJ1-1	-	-	TGTGCCAGCTCACTAGCTTACGGGAGCACTGAAGCTTTCTTT	CASSLAYGSTEAFF
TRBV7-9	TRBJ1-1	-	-	TGTGCCAGCACCCTGGGGGGGGCTGCCGAAGCTTTCTTT	CASTLGGAAEAFF
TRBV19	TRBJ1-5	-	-	TGTGCCAGTAGTAAGTACGGGGGAAGGGATAGCAATCAGCCCCAGCATTTT	CASSKYGGRDSNQPQHF
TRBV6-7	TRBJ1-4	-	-	TGTGCCAGCAGTTCGGATGAAAAACTGTTTTTT	CASSSDEKLFF
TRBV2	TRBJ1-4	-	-	TGTGCCAGCTCGAGGGGGACACTTAATGAAAAACTGTTTTTT	CASSRGTLNEKLFF
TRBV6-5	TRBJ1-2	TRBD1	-	TGTGCCAGCAGTTTTACAGGGGGCCTTAACTATGGCTACACCTTC	CASSFTGGLNYGYTF
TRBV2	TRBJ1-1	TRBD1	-	TGTGCCGGGAGGACAGGAACGGAGGCTGAAGCTTTCTTT	CAGRTGTEAEAFF
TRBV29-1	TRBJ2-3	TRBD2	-	TGCAGCTTACGAGCGGGGGGCACAGATACGCAGTATTTT	CSLRAGGTDTQYF
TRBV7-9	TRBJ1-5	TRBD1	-	TGTGCCAGCGATCGGGGGACAGGGCAGCCCCAGCATTTT	CASDRGTGQPQHF
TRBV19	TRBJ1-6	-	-	TGTGCCACCAAATACAGAGATAATTCACCCCTCCACTTT	CATKYRDNSPLHF
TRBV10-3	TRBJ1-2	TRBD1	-	TGTGCCTCGCAGCCGGGACAGCCCTATGGCTACACCTTC	CASQPGQPYGYTF
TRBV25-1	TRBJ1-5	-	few	TGTGCCAGCAGTGAATGGGGCAACAATCAGCCCCAGCATTTT	CASSEWGNNQPQHF
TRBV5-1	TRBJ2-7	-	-	TGCGCCAGCAGCCCAGGGTCCACATACGAGCAGTACTTC	CASSPGSTYEQYF
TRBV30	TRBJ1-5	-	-	TGTGCCTGGAGGCAGGGGATGGGCAATCAGCCCCAGCATTTT	CAWRQGMGNQPQHF
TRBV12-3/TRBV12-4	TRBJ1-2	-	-	TGTGCCAGCAGTCAATCGGGGGACTATGGCTACACCTTC	CASSQSGDYGYTF
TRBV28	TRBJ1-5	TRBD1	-	TGTGCCAGCAGGAAGAGTCCCAGGACAGGGGGCGGGAATCAGCCCCAGCATTTT	CASRKSPRTGGGNQPQHF
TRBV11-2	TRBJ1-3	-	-	TGTGCCAGCAGCTTAAGTTTTATGACTCCAGGGGACACCATATATTTT	CASSLSFMTPGDTIYF
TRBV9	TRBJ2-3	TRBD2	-	TGTGCCAGCAGCGCCTCTCTAGCGGGGTGGGAAGATACGCAGTATTTT	CASSASLAGWEDTQYF
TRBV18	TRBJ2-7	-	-	TGTGCCAGCTCACCCACCACAGGGATCTACGAGCAGTACTTC	CASSPTTGIYEQYF
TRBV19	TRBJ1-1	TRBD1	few	TGTGCCAGTAGTCGGACAGGGGAGACTGAAGCTTTCTTT	CASSRTGETEAFF
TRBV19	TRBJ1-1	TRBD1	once	TGTGCCAGTAGTTCCACTCAGGAGACAGGGATGGGGGCTGAAGCTTTCTTT	CASSSTQETGMGAEAFF
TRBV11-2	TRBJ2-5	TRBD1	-	TGTGCCAGCGCCGTCACAGGGGCCGGTACCCAAGAGACCCAGTACTTC	CASAVTGAGTQETQYF
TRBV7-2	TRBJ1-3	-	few	TGTGCCAGCAGCCAAACAGTGGTTGGAAACACCATATATTTT	CASSQTVVGNTIYF
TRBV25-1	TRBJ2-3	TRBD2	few	TGTGCCAGCAGTGAATGGACTAGCGCAGATACGCAGTATTTT	CASSEWTSADTQYF
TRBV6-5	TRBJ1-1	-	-	TGTGCCAGCAGTTACTCGATTGGGGCAGGCTCGACTGAAGCTTTCTTT	CASSYSIGAGSTEAFF
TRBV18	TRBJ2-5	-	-	TGTGCCAGCTCACAACTCCATGCGGGAAACCAAGAGACCCAGTACTTC	CASSQLHAGNQETQYF
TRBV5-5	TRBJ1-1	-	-	TGTGCCAGCAGCTCCAGGTCAGGGGTGAACACTGAAGCTTTCTTT	CASSSRSGVNTEAFF
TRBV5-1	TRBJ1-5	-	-	TGCGCCAGCAGCTTGGGGGGAGCAAATCAGCCCCAGCATTTT	CASSLGGANQPQHF
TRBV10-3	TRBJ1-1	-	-	TGTGCCATCAGTGAACCCGGGACTAAGACTGAAGCTTTCTTT	CAISEPGTKTEAFF
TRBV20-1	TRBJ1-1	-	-	TGCAGTGCTAGAGACAGGGAAGCTTTCTTT	CSARDREAFF
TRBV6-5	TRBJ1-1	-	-	TGTGCCAGCAGCGGAAGGTCGGGGAGGACTGAAGCTTTCTTT	CASSGRSGRTEAFF
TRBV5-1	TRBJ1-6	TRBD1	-	TGCGCCAGCAGCTTGGACAGGGGGCTTAATTCACCCCTCCACTTT	CASSLDRGLNSPLHF
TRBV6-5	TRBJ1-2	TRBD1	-	TGTGCCAGCAGTTCGACAGGGGGTGGCTATGGCTACACCTTC	CASSSTGGGYGYTF
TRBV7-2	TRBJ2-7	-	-	TGTGCCAGCAGCATTCCCCCCCGACAGGACGAGCAGTACTTC	CASSIPPRQDEQYF
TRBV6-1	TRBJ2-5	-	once	TGTGCCAGCAGTGAGCGGGGGCTAGTAGAGACCCAGTACTTC	CASSERGLVETQYF
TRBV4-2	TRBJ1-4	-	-	TGTGCCAGCAGCCAAGATCAGGCAACTAATGAAAAACTGTTTTTT	CASSQDQATNEKLFF
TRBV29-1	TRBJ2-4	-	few	TGCAGCGCTGGGGACTCCAAGACCATTCAGTACTTC	CSAGDSKTIQYF
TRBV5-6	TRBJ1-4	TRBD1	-	TGTGCCAGCAGCTTGGACAGGGGGGTTGCTAATGAAAAACTGTTTTTT	CASSLDRGVANEKLFF
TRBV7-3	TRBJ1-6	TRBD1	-	TGTGCCAGTCAACGGGACAGGGGTTCAAATTCACCCCTCCACTTT	CASQRDRGSNSPLHF
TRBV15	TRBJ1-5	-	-	TGTGCCACCAGCAGAGATCGGGGGTATCAGCCCCAGCATTTT	CATSRDRGYQPQHF
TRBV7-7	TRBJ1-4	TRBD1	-	TGTGCTAGCAGCTTAGACAGGGGGCAGAAACTGTTTTTT	CASSLDRGQKLFF
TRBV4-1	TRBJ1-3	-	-	TGCGCCAGCAGCCAAGGCAGCTCTGGAAACACCATATATTTT	CASSQGSSGNTIYF
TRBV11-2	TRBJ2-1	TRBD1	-	TGTGCCAGCAGCTTCGACAGGGACGGGTACAATGAGCAGTTCTTC	CASSFDRDGYNEQFF
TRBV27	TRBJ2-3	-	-	TGTGCCAGCAGTTTGGTTTTTGTCGACATCCACAAAACAGATACGCAGTATTTT	CASSLVFVDIHKTDTQYF